The 20 T cell receptor beta chains below were found in one sample sequenced in a study of T cells after yellow fever vaccination. TCRdb called the 5' RACE reads again in MiXCR, with one record for every CDR3 protein. The table records fewer than 450,000 distinct CDR3 sequences, roughly 10% of them present only once. The specimen was PBMCs, collected on the day of the first yellow fever vaccination. The receptor set was obtained from a man between 18 and 29 years old who received the YFV17D yellow fever vaccine.

CDR3 residues: CATNQAARSGELFF. CDR3 coding DNA: TGTGCCACCAATCAGGCCGCCCGGAGCGGGGAGCTGTTTTTT. This chain uses TRBV15 with TRBJ2-2; D gene uncertain. The germline V gene encodes CDR1 LNHNV and CDR2 YYDKDF (reference sequence). Trimming took off 7 bases at V and 7 bases at J, with 16 bases between the two ends. The CDR3 totals 14 residues.

This clonotype was seen ten or more times. J is TRBJ1-1 and V is TRBV7-2; D remains ambiguous. V was pared by 5 bases and J by 6 bases, with 13 bases between. The germline gives CDR1 SGHTA, CDR2 FQGNSA. The CDR3 runs 13 residues. The CDR3 spells CASSPRGRAEAFF. As DNA, the CDR3 is TGTGCCAGCAGCCCACGGGGTCGCGCTGAAGCTTTCTTT. Full variable domain (rest looked up from reference TRBV7-2 and TRBJ1-1): GAGVSQSPSNKVTEKGKDVELRCDPISGHTALYWYRQSLGQGLEFLIYFQGNSAPDKSGLPSDRFSAERTGGSVSTLTIQRTQQEDSAVYLCASSPRGRAEAFFGQGTRLTVV.

As concerns this clonotype: The junction differs from germline at one of its ends, possibly a read error. V gene TRBV5-1 combines with J gene TRBJ1-1, with D unresolved. The germline CDR1 and CDR2 sequences are SGHRS and YFSETQ. The length of the CDR3 is 14 residues. In DNA form, the CDR3 reads TGCGCCAGCAGCTTGGCCGACCGGTTCACTGGAGCTTTCTTT. Protein product: CASSLADRFTGAFF.

This clonotype was observed a few times. The CDR3 region has the DNA TGTGCCAGCAGGTCCACAGGGGGCAGTCAGCCCCAGCATTTT. The encoded protein is CASRSTGGSQPQHF. This chain connects TRBV6-5 to TRBJ1-5; 9 nucleotides line up with TRBD1. Per germline, CDR1 MNHEY and CDR2 SVGAGI. Germline trimming cut 6 bases from V and 6 bases from J; bases unmatched to any gene: 6. CDR3 size: 14 residues.

This clonotype was counted between two and nine times. V and J are TRBV7-2 and TRBJ2-5; 7 bases match TRBD1. CDR1 is SGHTA and CDR2 is FQGNSA in the germline V gene. V was pared by 2 bases and J by 4 bases, with 7 bases of the junction left unmatched. This CDR3 contains 15 residues. This CDR3 reads CASSLFQGVGETQYF. DNA of the CDR3: TGTGCCAGCAGCTTATTCCAGGGGGTCGGAGAGACCCAGTACTTC. Complete variable domain (other parts from reference TRBV7-2 and TRBJ2-5): GAGVSQSPSNKVTEKGKDVELRCDPISGHTALYWYRQSLGQGLEFLIYFQGNSAPDKSGLPSDRFSAERTGGSVSTLTIQRTQQEDSAVYLCASSLFQGVGETQYFGPGTRLLVL.

This clonotype was recorded many times. The genes are TRBV11-3 and TRBJ2-2, with a possible D match to TRBD2 (5 bases). Trimming stripped 5 bases from V and 7 bases from J, with 17 bases between. This CDR3 comprises 15 residues. Per germline, CDR1 SGHNT and CDR2 YENEEA. CDR3 amino acids: CASSPSPRAGGELFF. The CDR3 DNA reads as TGTGCCAGCAGCCCCTCCCCGAGGGCCGGCGGGGAGCTGTTTTTT.

There are a few counts of this clonotype. The chain recombines TRBV7-2 with TRBJ2-6; 8 nucleotides align to TRBD2. This CDR3 is 17 amino acids long. Germline CDR1 and CDR2: SGHTA and FQGNSA. J was trimmed by 0 bases and V by 2 bases; bases with no gene match: 3. The CDR3 sequence: CASSLRGGVSGANVLTF. CDR3 nucleotide sequence: TGTGCCAGCAGCTTACGGGGGGGGGTCTCTGGGGCCAACGTCCTGACTTTC.

The chain links TRBV10-1 to TRBJ2-7; a weak D match, TRBD1 (6 bases). The CDR3 covers 13 residues. Trimming removed 4 bases from V and 8 bases from J, with 15 bases in between. Germline CDR1 reads WNHNN; CDR2 reads SYGVQD (reference sequence). CDR3 region: CASSARQERKQYF. CDR3 DNA sequence: TGCGCCAGCAGTGCTAGACAGGAGAGAAAGCAGTACTTC.

The J gene is TRBJ2-7, the V gene TRBV20-1; D perhaps matches TRBD2 (6 bases). Per the germline V gene, CDR1 is DFQATT and CDR2 is SNEGSKA (reference sequence). Trimming shortened V by 1 base and J by 4 bases, and 14 bases separated the two germline ends. CDR3 length equals 14 residues. The CDR3 nucleotides are TGCAGTGCTAGAGGGGTTAGCGGACCTTACGAGCAGTACGTC. This codes for CSARGVSGPYEQYV.

This clonotype was recorded many times. This rearrangement joins TRBV7-9 to TRBJ1-2, with unresolved D. The CDR3 is 12 residues long. V dropped 3 bases and J dropped 4 bases, with 6 bases sitting between them. CDR1 SEHNR and CDR2 FQNEAQ come from the germline V gene (reference sequence). CDR3 DNA sequence: TGTGCCAGCAGCTTCATAACCTATGGCTACACCTTC. This sequence encodes CASSFITYGYTF.

This chain links TRBV5-5 with TRBJ2-5; 13 bases match TRBD2. The V gene's germline CDR1 is SGHKS and CDR2 YYEKEE (reference sequence). Trimming cost V 4 bases and J 2 bases; bases outside gene matches: 5. The length of the CDR3 is 16 residues. The CDR3 is CASSLGLAGPQETQYF. As DNA, the CDR3 is TGTGCCAGCAGCCTGGGACTAGCGGGGCCGCAAGAGACCCAGTACTTC.

This clonotype was seen only a few times. The chain joins TRBV19 to TRBJ1-1, with D perhaps TRBD1 (5 bases). V lost 6 bases, J lost 4 bases, and 12 bases lay in between. The germline V gene has CDR1 LNHDA and CDR2 SQIVND (reference sequence). This CDR3 is 13 amino acids long. The CDR3 protein is CASSRVGITEAFF. DNA for the CDR3: TGTGCCAGTAGCAGGGTCGGGATCACTGAAGCTTTCTTT.

This clonotype has only a few counts. The chain joins TRBV5-1 to TRBJ1-3, with TRBD1 matching over 8 bases. Germline-derived CDR1 and CDR2 are SGHRS and YFSETQ. V dropped 4 bases and J dropped 0; count of bases not matched to a gene: 6. The CDR3 is 16 residues long. The chain's CDR3 is CASSVTGASSGNTIYF. DNA of the CDR3: TGCGCCAGCAGCGTGACAGGGGCGTCCTCTGGAAACACCATATATTTT.

This sequence joins TRBV20-1 and TRBJ2-1; 9 nucleotides line up with TRBD1. Germline V gene sequence: CDR1 DFQATT, CDR2 SNEGSKA (reference sequence). Unmatched junction bases numbered 3, after V lost 0 bases and J lost 6 bases. The CDR3 is 14 residues long. CDR3 residues: CSAREGQGGNEQFF. CDR3 nucleotides: TGCAGTGCTAGAGAGGGACAGGGTGGCAATGAGCAGTTCTTC.

The chain is built from TRBV3-1 and TRBJ2-1; TRBD2 matches at 10 bases. Looked up from germline, CDR1 is LGHDT and CDR2 is YNNKEL (reference sequence). The V gene end was trimmed by 4 bases and the J gene end by 0 bases; junction bases not matched to a gene: 9. The CDR3 is 18 amino acids. Written as DNA, the CDR3 is TGTGCCAGCAGCCGACCCGGGACTAGCGCGAGCTCCTACAATGAGCAGTTCTTC. Protein product: CASSRPGTSASSYNEQFF.

This clonotype was detected a few times. This chain uses TRBV6-2 or TRBV6-3 with TRBJ2-7, with D possibly being TRBD1 (6 bases). V was pared by 5 bases and J by 9 bases, with 14 bases between. Per germline, CDR1 MNHEY and CDR2 SVGEGT. This CDR3 contains 12 residues. The CDR3: CASSLTGRWQYF. The CDR3 DNA reads as TGTGCCAGCAGTCTGACAGGTCGGTGGCAGTACTTC.

The CDR3 nucleotides read TGTGCCAGCAGCCCCCAGACAGGGCTAGAGGAGACCCAGTACTTC. Amino acid sequence: CASSPQTGLEETQYF. V usage is TRBV7-2 and J usage is TRBJ2-5; 7 nucleotides agree with TRBD1. V shed 5 bases, J shed 5 bases, and the junction held 11 bases outside the gene matches. CDR3 length: 15 residues. Germline assignment: CDR1 SGHTA and CDR2 FQGNSA.

The chain joins TRBV3-1 to TRBJ2-3, with TRBD2 matching over 9 bases. Germline assignment: CDR1 LGHDT and CDR2 YNNKEL (reference sequence). CDR3 length: 15 residues. V lost 2 bases, J lost 6 bases, and 6 bases stayed unmatched. The DNA for the CDR3 is TGTGCCAGCAGCCAATGGGCGGGGGGGGCCGATACGCAGTATTTT. It yields the protein CASSQWAGGADTQYF.

The genes are TRBV10-2 and TRBJ1-5; D gene ambiguous. CDR1 is WSHSY and CDR2 is SAAADI in the germline V gene. The CDR3 is made up of 15 amino acids. V lost 3 bases and J 11 bases, leaving 20 bases between the germline ends. CDR3 bases: TGCGCCAGCAGTGAACCCGGATGGACGGGCTCAGCCCAGCATTTT. Translating gives CASSEPGWTGSAQHF.

The rearrangement joins TRBV9 to TRBJ2-7, with D perhaps TRBD1 or TRBD2 (5 bases each). CDR3 length equals 18 residues. Germline-derived CDR1 and CDR2 are SGDLS and YYNGEE. The ends were cut back, 5 bases at V and 0 bases at J, with 24 bases in the middle. The CDR3 region has the DNA TGTGCCAGCAGAGAGAGGGGCAGGGTGCCACATAGCTCCTACGAGCAGTACGTC. It codes for CASRERGRVPHSSYEQYV.